The clone carrying this TCR beta chain was picked up one time. This entry is derived from a study of blood T cell repertoires in COVID-19. The wider study: The origin of the acute and convalescent COVID-19 samples was the United States, Italy and Spain. PBMCs, B-cell-depleted T cells, or T cells were the source of the cDNA or gDNA that made up the material.

Germline CDR1 is SGHDT and CDR2 is YYEEEE. Trimming left V 0 bases short and J 4 bases short, with 13 bases between. The CDR3 contains 15 residues. Original handling: Researchers report that nucleated cell counts were estimated from reference gene primer amplification. TCRdb's copy holds only in-frame clones and misses some; the assay was immunoSEQ multiplex PCR. That table furnishes V, J and clone size, whereas the DNA furnished D and trimming. This sample yields 30,000 to 35,000 clones, of which about 78% are seen a single time; 7% to 8.5% belongs to the top ten. The receptor comes from a woman aged 60-70 years with acute or convalescent COVID-19. Sequencing was performed on peripheral blood. The gene calls are TRBV5-6 and TRBJ1-2; D unresolved. The CDR3 DNA follows: TGTGCCAGCAGCTTGGTTGAGGGCGGCTCCTATGGCTACACCTTC. Translating gives CASSLVEGGSYGYTF.